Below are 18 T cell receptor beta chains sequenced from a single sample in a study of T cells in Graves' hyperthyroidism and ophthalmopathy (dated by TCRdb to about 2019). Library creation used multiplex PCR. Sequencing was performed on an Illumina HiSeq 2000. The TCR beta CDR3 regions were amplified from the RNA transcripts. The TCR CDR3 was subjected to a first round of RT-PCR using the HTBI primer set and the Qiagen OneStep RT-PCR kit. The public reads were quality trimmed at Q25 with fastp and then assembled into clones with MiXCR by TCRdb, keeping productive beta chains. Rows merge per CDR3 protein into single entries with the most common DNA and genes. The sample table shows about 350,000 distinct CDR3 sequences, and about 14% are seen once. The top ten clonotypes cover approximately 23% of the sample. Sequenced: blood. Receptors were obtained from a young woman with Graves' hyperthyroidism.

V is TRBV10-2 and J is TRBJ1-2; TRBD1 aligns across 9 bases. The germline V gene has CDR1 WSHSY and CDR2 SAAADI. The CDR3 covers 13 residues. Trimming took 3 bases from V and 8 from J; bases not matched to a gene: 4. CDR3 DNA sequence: TGCGCCAGCAGTGAATACAGGGGGCAAGGCTACACCTTC. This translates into CASSEYRGQGYTF.

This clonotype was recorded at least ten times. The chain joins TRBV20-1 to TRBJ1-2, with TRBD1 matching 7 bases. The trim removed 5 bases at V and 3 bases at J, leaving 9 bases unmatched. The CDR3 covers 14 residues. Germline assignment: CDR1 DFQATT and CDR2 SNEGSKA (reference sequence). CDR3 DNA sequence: TGCAGTGCTTTTCAAAGGGGGCGGGACTATGGCTACACCTTC. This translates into CSAFQRGRDYGYTF.

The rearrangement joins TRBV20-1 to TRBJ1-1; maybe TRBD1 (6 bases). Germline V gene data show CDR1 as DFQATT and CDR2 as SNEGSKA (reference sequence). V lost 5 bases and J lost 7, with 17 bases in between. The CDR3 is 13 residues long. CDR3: CSASGQTTLEAFF. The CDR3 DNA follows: TGCAGTGCTTCCGGACAGACGACCCTTGAAGCTTTCTTT.

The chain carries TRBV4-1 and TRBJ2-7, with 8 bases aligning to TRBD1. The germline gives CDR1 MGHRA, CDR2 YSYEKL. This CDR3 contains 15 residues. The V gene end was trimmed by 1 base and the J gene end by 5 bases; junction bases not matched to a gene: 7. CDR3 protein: CASSQAGQGAHEQYF. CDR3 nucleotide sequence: TGCGCCAGCAGCCAAGCTGGGCAGGGGGCCCACGAGCAGTACTTC.

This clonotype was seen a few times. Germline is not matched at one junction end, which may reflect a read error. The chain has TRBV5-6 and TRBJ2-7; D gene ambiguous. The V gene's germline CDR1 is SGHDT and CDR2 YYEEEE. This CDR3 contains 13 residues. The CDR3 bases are TGTACCAGCAGCTTATACGGCCCCTACGAGCAGTACTTC. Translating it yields CTSSLYGPYEQYF.

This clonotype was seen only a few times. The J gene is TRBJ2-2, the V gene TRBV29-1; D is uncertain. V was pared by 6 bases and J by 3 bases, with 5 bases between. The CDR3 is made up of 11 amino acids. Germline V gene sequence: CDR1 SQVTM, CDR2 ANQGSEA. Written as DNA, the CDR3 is TGCAGCGTGTACCACACCGGGGAGCTGTTTTTT. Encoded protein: CSVYHTGELFF.

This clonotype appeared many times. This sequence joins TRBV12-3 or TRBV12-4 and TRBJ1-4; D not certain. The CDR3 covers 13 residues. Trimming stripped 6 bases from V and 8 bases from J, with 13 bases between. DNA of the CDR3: TGTGCCAGCAGAAGATTCGGGAAGGAAAAACTGTTTTTT. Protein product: CASRRFGKEKLFF.

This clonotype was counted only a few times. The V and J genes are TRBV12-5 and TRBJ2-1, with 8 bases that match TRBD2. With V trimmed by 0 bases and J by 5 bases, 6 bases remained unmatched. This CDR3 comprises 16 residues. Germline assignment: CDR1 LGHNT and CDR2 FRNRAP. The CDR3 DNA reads TGTGCTAGTGGTTTGGTAACGGGGGGGGGGGACAATGAGCAGTTCTTC. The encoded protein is CASGLVTGGGDNEQFF.

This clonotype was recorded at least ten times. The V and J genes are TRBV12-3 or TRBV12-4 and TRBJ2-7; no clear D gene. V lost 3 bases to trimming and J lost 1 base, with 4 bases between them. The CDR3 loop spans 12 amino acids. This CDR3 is CASSFGSYEQYF. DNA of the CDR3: TGTGCCAGCAGTTTCGGGTCCTACGAGCAGTACTTC.

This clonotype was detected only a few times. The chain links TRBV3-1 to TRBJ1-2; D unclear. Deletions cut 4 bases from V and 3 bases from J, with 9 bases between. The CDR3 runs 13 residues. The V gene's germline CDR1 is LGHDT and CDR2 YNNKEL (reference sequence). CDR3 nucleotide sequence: TGTGCCAGCAGCCTCCACCAGGACTATGGCTACACCTTC. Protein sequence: CASSLHQDYGYTF.

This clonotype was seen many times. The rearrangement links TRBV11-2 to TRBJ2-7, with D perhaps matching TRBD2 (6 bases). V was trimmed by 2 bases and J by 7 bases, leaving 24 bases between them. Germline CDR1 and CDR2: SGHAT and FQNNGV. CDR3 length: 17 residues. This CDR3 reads CASSLPPWRETAGEQYF. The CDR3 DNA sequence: TGTGCCAGCAGCTTACCCCCTTGGAGGGAGACCGCTGGGGAGCAGTACTTC.

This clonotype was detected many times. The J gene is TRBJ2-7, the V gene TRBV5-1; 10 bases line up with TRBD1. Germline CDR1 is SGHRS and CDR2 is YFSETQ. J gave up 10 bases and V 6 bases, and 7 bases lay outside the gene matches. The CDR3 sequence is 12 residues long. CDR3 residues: CASTSTGGKQYF. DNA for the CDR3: TGCGCCAGCACTTCGACAGGGGGCAAACAGTACTTC.

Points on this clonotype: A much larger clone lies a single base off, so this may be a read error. This chain's CDR3 is CASSLASWGTQYF. CDR3 bases: TGTGCCAGCAGCTTGGCTTCCTGGGGGACCCAGTACTTC. The chain joins TRBV5-5 to TRBJ2-5; D is unresolved. The CDR3 contains 13 residues. Germline CDR1 SGHKS, CDR2 YYEKEE (reference sequence). The V end was cut by 0 bases, the J end by 7 bases, with 10 bases between.

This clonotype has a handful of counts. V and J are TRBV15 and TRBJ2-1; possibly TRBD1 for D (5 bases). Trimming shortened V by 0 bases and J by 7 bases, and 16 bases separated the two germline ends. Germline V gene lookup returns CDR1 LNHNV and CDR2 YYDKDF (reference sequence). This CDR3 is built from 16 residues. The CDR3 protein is CATSRDQGRKSNEQFF. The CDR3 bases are TGTGCCACCAGCAGAGATCAGGGCAGAAAATCAAATGAGCAGTTCTTC. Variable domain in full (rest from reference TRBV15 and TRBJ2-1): DAMVIQNPRYQVTQFGKPVTLSCSQTLNHNVMYWYQQKSSQAPKLLFHYYDKDFNNEADTPDNFQSRRPNTSFCFLDIRSPGLGDTAMYLCATSRDQGRKSNEQFFGPGTRLTVL.

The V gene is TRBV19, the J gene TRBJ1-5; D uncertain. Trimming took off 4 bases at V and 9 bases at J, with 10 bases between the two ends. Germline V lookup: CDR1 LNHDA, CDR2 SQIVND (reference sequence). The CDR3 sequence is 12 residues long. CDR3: CASSRPPGPQHF. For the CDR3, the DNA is TGTGCCAGTAGTAGGCCTCCCGGGCCCCAGCATTTT.

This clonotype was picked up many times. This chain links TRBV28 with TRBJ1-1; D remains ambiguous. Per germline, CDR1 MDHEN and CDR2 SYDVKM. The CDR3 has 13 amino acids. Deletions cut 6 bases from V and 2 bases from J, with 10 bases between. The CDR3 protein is CASSRRGNTEAFF. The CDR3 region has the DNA TGTGCCAGCAGCCGCCGGGGTAACACTGAAGCTTTCTTT.

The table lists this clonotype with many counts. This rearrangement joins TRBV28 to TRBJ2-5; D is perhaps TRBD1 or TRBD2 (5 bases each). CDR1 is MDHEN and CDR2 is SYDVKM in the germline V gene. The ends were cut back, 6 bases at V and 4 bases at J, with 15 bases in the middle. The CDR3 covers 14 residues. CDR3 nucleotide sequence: TGTGCCAGCAGGCCCCCGGGGCGAGGAGAGACCCAGTACTTC. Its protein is CASRPPGRGETQYF.

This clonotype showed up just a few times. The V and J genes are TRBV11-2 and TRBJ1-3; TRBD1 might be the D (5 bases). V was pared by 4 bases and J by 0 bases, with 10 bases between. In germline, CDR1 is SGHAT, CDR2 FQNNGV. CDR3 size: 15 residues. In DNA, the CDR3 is TGTGCCAGCAGCTCCAGGACACCCTCTGGAAACACCATATATTTT. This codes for CASSSRTPSGNTIYF.